The entry below describes one TCR beta chain. Antigen: not known. This sample stems from a study of blood T cells in healthy people across ages. General study points: Comparison with aged donors showed that long-lived donors had more naive CD4+ cells and higher diversity. Researchers said unsorted PBMCs prevented a conclusive naive versus antigen-experienced comparison.

Germline CDR1 and CDR2: LGHDT and YNNKEL (reference sequence). The CDR3 is 13 residues long. Trimming removed 2 bases from V and 6 bases from J, with 9 bases in between. The use of a sample-barcoded 5' primer and a J-beta primer mix characterized a second PCR of roughly 6 to 11 cycles. TCRdb redid the calling of the 5' RACE reads with MiXCR, one entry per CDR3 protein. This table holds about 770,000 distinct CDR3 sequences, around 42% found once. V is TRBV3-1 and J is TRBJ2-3, with no clear D. The specimen was blood. The sequence came from a man in his sixties in good health. DNA of the CDR3: TGTGCCAGCAGCCAACTATCTCCGGATACGCAGTATTTT. Translation: CASSQLSPDTQYF.